Following are 5 T cell receptor beta chains from one sample sequenced in a study of response to subunit inactivated influenza vaccine. MiXCR was run by TCRdb on the RT-PCR reads, yielding one entry per CDR3 protein. The sample includes under 950,000 distinct CDR3 sequences, 21% seen only once; the top ten take about 9.4%. Source: PBMCs from blood, taken less than 6 days after vaccination. The receptors shown here come from a man over 45 who received an inactivated influenza vaccine.

This clonotype appeared a few times. The J gene is TRBJ2-7, the V gene TRBV2; 7 bases line up with TRBD2. After removal of 2 bases from V and 4 bases from J, the junction contained 8 bases not matched to a gene. This CDR3 comprises 15 residues. The germline V gene has CDR1 SNHLY and CDR2 FYNNEI. The CDR3 DNA reads TGTGCCAGCAGTGAAAACGCGGGAGCCGGGTACGAGCAGTACTTC. Encoded protein: CASSENAGAGYEQYF.

This clonotype was counted between two and nine times. The J gene is TRBJ1-1, the V gene TRBV7-8, with 8 bases matching TRBD1. Germline assignment: CDR1 SGHVS and CDR2 FQNEAQ. This CDR3 spans 15 amino acids. Trimming cost V 1 base and J 4 bases; bases outside gene matches: 5. The CDR3 is CASSLGSGGRTEAFF. The CDR3 DNA reads as TGTGCCAGCAGCTTAGGGTCAGGGGGCCGCACTGAAGCTTTCTTT.

In its sample, this clonotype was seen many times. The chain joins TRBV20-1 to TRBJ2-7; the D gene is possibly TRBD1 (6 bases). The CDR3 is 13 residues long. Germline V gives CDR1 DFQATT, CDR2 SNEGSKA (reference sequence). Trimming shortened V by 6 bases and J by 6 bases, and 18 bases separated the two germline ends. The DNA of the CDR3 is TGCAGTGCCGCCACACAGGGTATGCCCGAGCAGTACTTC. Translation: CSAATQGMPEQYF.

Only a few counts were recorded for this clonotype. The chain employs TRBV7-9 and TRBJ2-1; no definite D call. Germline CDR1 reads SEHNR; CDR2 reads FQNEAQ (reference sequence). The V end was cut by 1 base, the J end by 8 bases, with 6 bases between. This CDR3 contains 12 residues. DNA of the CDR3: TGTGCCAGCAGCTTAGAATCATATGAGCAGTTCTTC. It translates to CASSLESYEQFF.

This clonotype was observed a handful of times. V usage is TRBV7-2 and J usage is TRBJ1-4; D is perhaps TRBD1 (5 bases). The CDR3 is 15 residues long. Germline-derived CDR1 and CDR2 are SGHTA and FQGNSA. Trimming shortened V by 2 bases and J by 11 bases, and 18 bases separated the two germline ends. The CDR3 coding sequence is TGTGCCAGCAGCTTAAATCGGCCAGACAGTCTCAAACTGTTTTTT. It codes for CASSLNRPDSLKLFF.